Described below is a single T cell receptor (beta chain) sequence and its context. The antigen this receptor binds is unknown. No per-base quality is available; no much larger clone lies one base away. Donors were healthy HIV-negative adults with no recently reported acute infections or vaccinations. Only Caucasian adults living in Nashville, Tennessee, USA were represented among the donors. CD4+ T cells were enriched by magnetic negative selection; naive cells were then positively selected on CD45RA, and the negative fraction formed the memory subset. Blood was obtained by leukapheresis, after which PBMCs were separated by Ficoll-Histopaque density gradient centrifugation and cryopreserved in liquid nitrogen vapor phase. Purity and quantity of every magnetically sorted T cell population were checked by analytical flow cytometry. Genomic DNA was isolated from each sorted fraction and quantified by UV absorbance on a Nanodrop 2000c.

These data originate in a study of shared clonotypes between healthy human individuals (dated by TCRdb to 2020 to 2022). Notes on the research overall: A couple of women and three men aged 18 to 49 years were included in the cohort. To increase sequencing depth and limit assay-specific biases, TCR repertoire library preparation and sequencing were carried out by different laboratories using diverse techniques. Between about 0.85 and 9.5 billion PBMCs per donor were obtained by leukapheresis. Blood TCR repertoires of roughly 5 healthy adults were deeply sequenced to estimate repertoire size and the extent of clonotype sharing between individuals. Per donor, three plates each were used for CD4 naive and CD4 memory, two for CD8 naive, and one for CD8 memory.

CDR1 and CDR2 were assigned from the germline V gene (reference sequence) as SGHNT and YYREEE. From cysteine to phenylalanine, the CDR3 is 13 amino acids long. The entry retains the CDR3 DNA only, 39 bases that are in frame from base 1. The V end loses 5 bases and the J end loses 6 bases, and a stretch of 14 bases separates them. What the work shows at the level of the full study, not this receptor alone: Compared with non-shared clonotypes, the clonotypes found in all four sorted-subset donors had higher generation probabilities. Because the study included a small number of donors, the genetic and exposure-history diversity represented was limited. Incomplete sequencing was indicated by rarefaction of sorted-subset datasets, despite the large sequencing depth. Pairwise subsampling indicated that sequencing depth was expected to affect the degree of clonotype sharing among donors. Sharing across several donors was observed for around 5% of naive CD4, around 3.5% of naive CD8, 2% to 2.5% of memory CD4, and roughly 0.4% of memory CD8 clonotypes. Naive subsets generally had larger estimated clonotype richness than memory subsets. Only blood was sampled, and tissue TCR repertoires likely differ from those in blood.

Using the deep immunoSEQ assay, multiplex PCR amplified TCR CDR3 regions from genomic DNA. Genomic DNA extracted from each cell subset was distributed evenly over all wells of several immunoSEQ 96-well plates, and each plate served as one replicate. For sorted subsets, approximately 200 ng of genomic DNA, equivalent to roughly 33,000 T cell genomes, went into each replicate PCR. Purified libraries were quantified with a Qubit 3.0 fluorometer, sized on a Bioanalyzer 2100, and re-quantified with the KAPA Library Quantification kit. A separate single-read 150-cycle Illumina NextSeq 550 flow cell was used to sequence each immunoSEQ 96-well plate. In the original analysis: Because the immunoSEQ output held only junctional sequences and lacked quality scores, the filtering could not match the filtering applied to full-length reads. Sequences were annotated with PyIR, a Python wrapper for IgBLAST v1.9, and V/J genes and CDR3 were assigned using IMGT germline references. Reads with weak V/J assignments (E-value above 1e-6), missing CDR3, stop codons, out-of-frame junctions, or ambiguous translated residues were removed. V3J clonotypes were defined by identical inferred V gene, J gene, and CDR3 amino acid sequence. Percentage overlap between repertoires was computed as shared unique clonotypes divided by the size of the smaller repertoire. Richness of each repertoire was evaluated using RTK rarefaction, the Chao1 estimator, and Recon v2.1 estimates of unobserved clonotypes. Generation probabilities for all TCRbeta clonotypes obtained by the gDNA method from four donors were computed using OLGA. This is the immuneACCESS table as TCRdb keeps it, with only in-frame sequences that have V and J called. A part of the clones is gone; compared with another copy, unresolved V genes explain less than half, and the rest is unexplained. V, J and clone size derive from that table, while D and trimming were established from the DNA sequence. Recorded for this sample are around 700,000 clones; 55% to 85% of them occurred a single time. The ten most abundant clones make up about 1.8% of the sample.

The V gene is TRBV5-4 and the J gene is TRBJ1-2, with TRBD1 perhaps the D gene, on 6 matching bases. The sample was memory CD4+ T cells sorted from blood. The cell subset or site label, as the study defines it: CD45RA-negative fraction. This clonotype originated in a woman aged 25 to 39 in good health. Here the CDR3 is given as CASSPPGTNGYTF. The DNA sequence is TGTGCCAGCAGTCCTCCCGGGACAAATGGCTACACCTTC.